This T cell receptor (beta chain) was sequenced for a study of cytomegalovirus exposure and HLA in healthy donors (dated by TCRdb to about 2017). At the level of the whole study: According to an earlier analysis of around 600 of the donors, about 190 million T cells yielded roughly 110 million unique TCR beta sequences and 276 Gb of sequence data. A separate validation cohort of 90 to 150 different subjects was used in addition to the roughly 670-subject first cohort. Rather than using new phenotypic data, the later analysis identified candidate immune exposures from TCR beta sequences and from how often those sequences occurred across donors. HLA typing covered class I and class II loci at four-digit resolution. The study combined high-throughput TCR immunosequencing, statistical association of individual TCRs with disease status, and machine learning to predict cytomegalovirus infection status. The T cell repertoires of 666 subjects were profiled by immunosequencing and related to cytomegalovirus serostatus. The number of typed donors differed by locus: roughly 620-630 for A, B, C, DRB1 and DQB1; approximately 540 for DQA1; 606 for DPA1; and around 450 for DPB1. An early release that covered about 600 HLA-typed donors contained 300 to 350 gigabases of sequencing data and 85 million to 100 million unique TCR sequences. A later analysis re-examined previously published TCR beta repertoires from around 670 donors and added high-resolution HLA genotyping to investigate patterns of TCR occurrence. A later genetic analysis took genome-wide SNP genotypes for 398 of the 666 donors and used that subset as a discovery cohort. An earlier analysis of several hundred of the donors applied high-throughput TCR beta sequencing to assess whether each TCR beta V gene segment acted as functional or pseudogenic. Donor age, sex, ethnicity and CMV serostatus were collected together with the repertoire data. Among the roughly 400 genotyped donors, roughly 80% belonged to the genetic ancestry cluster associated with self-reported Caucasian donors. Across approximately 400 genotyped donors of the cohort, an average of approximately 240,000 unique TCR beta nucleotide sequences per donor were sequenced, and about a sixth of those sequences were non-productive. Four to six DR-DQ haplotypes were handled as single units for association and clustering, since linkage in the cohort was strong. All discovery cohort repertoires had been generated on a single sequencing platform. The study aimed to test whether signatures of past pathogen exposure could be identified by cataloging public T cell receptors.

Libraries came from the immunoSEQ multiplex PCR assay. A mixture of 60 forward primers for TCR Vbeta segments and 13 reverse primers for TCR Jbeta segments was used in the multiplex PCR. A multiplex PCR assay on genomic DNA amplified the CDR3 region of rearranged TCR beta genes. On the Illumina HiSeq System, the amplified TCR beta libraries were sequenced as 87-base-pair reads. The authors' pipeline ran thus. In a later analysis, tens of millions of unique TCR beta chains were counted across the 650 to 750 repertoires, and roughly 11 million of these chains were shared by at least two donors. To remove PCR and sequencing errors, raw reads were error-corrected and collapsed into unique sequences using a nearest-neighbor algorithm that merged closely related sequences. Alignment of CDR3 sequences to IMGT reference sequences was used to assign V, D and J gene segments. For a sequence to be retained, at least a six-nucleotide match to both a V gene segment and a J gene segment was required. A rearrangement was called productive if the CDR3 had no stop codons and remained in frame with V and J, and every other rearrangement was called non-productive. CDR3 was defined according to IMGT convention as the region running from the second conserved V-encoded cysteine to the conserved J-encoded phenylalanine. Sequences without an unambiguous match to a single V gene segment were excluded from the earlier analysis of several hundred of the donors. In an earlier analysis of around 590 of the donors, a V segment was called functional when productive rearrangements were above 56.7%, and segregating when the standard deviation between donors exceeded 5%. A statistical classification framework was built to diagnose cytomegalovirus status from the catalog of TCR beta chain sequences. In a later analysis, TCR nucleotide sequences were compared against IMGT/GENE-DB human TR gene sequences so that V and J genes could be assigned. In a later analysis, CDR3 sequences and most-parsimonious VDJ recombination scenarios were assigned using the TCRdist pipeline. In a later analysis, every TCR beta chain was defined by the combination of its CDR3 amino acid sequence and its V-gene family, and reads without a unique V-gene family were dropped. A later analysis removed several hundred highly shared, low-generation-probability nucleotide sequences to deal with suspected cross-contamination and a sequencing artifact. A later analysis calculated a clonal expansion index for each public chain from normalized within-repertoire ranks of inferred template counts. A later analysis computed generation probabilities with a VDJ recombination model fitted to out-of-frame rearrangements, and checked the results against IGoR. A later analysis scored TCR-TCR, TCR-HLA and TCR-CMV co-occurrence with hypergeometric tests, applying a repertoire-size bias correction to TCR pairs. To estimate false discovery rates, a later analysis permuted the HLA or CMV assignments 20 times. In a later analysis, co-occurring TCRs were grouped with DBSCAN, and TCRdist sequence similarity was added when clustering was performed within HLA-allele-positive subsets. Repertoires with fewer than 30,000 or more than 120,000 public chains were left out of co-occurrence clustering, as were several repertoires with anomalous nucleotide sharing. What TCRdb holds here is the immuneACCESS table cut down to in-frame rearrangements. Part of the clones is not present; checked against another copy, under half of the missing clones reflect an unresolved V gene, and the others are unexplained. The V and J calls and the clone size are those of that table, but D and trimming were determined from the DNA. The sample yields 95,000 to 150,000 clones; roughly four fifths were counted once. The ten biggest clones cover approximately 2% of the sample.

The cohort consisted of fewer than 700 healthy bone marrow donors. At the time of sampling, all cohort members were nominally healthy, though unrecorded immune exposures were likely present. The donor was CMV seronegative and was included in the group of a few hundred seronegative cohort members. Each donor provided a peripheral blood sample, and peripheral blood mononuclear cells were used for TCR beta sequencing. The Qiagen DNeasy Blood Extraction Kit was used to extract genomic DNA from the blood cell samples. CDR1 and CDR2 are drawn from the germline V gene: SGHDT, YYEEEE. From the cysteine through the phenylalanine, the CDR3 covers 14 amino acids. Only the CDR3 region is kept as DNA, spanning 42 bases read in frame from base 1. Trimming removed 4 bases from V and 2 bases from J, leaving 12 bases between the germline ends. Worth noting for this clone: What antigen it recognizes has not been identified. Per-base quality was not reported, and no clone a single base away is much larger than it.

General findings and caveats noted by the study authors: A further reported finding was that TCR beta sequences accurately predicted the HLA-A and HLA-B alleles for most subjects in the first cohort. Most CMV-associated TCR beta chains appeared to be HLA-restricted in a later analysis, and the HLA associations seemed to be driven largely by CMV exposure. Compared with equally common non-associated chains, HLA-associated TCR beta chains in a later analysis were more clonally expanded and had lower generation probabilities. Cytomegalovirus status was reported to be diagnosed by the classifier with high specificity and sensitivity in both the original and validation cohorts. For the cohort, immune exposure information was limited to CMV serostatus. In a later analysis, several top co-occurrence clusters were reported to appear linked to parvovirus B19, influenza, CMV and Epstein-Barr virus. Strong co-occurrence of HLA alleles, especially DR and DQ, made assigning TCR associations to individual alleles difficult. The study listed 164 TCR beta chains as associated with cytomegalovirus. The earlier analysis of some 540 of the donors excluded roughly 17 rarely observed V segments, including chromosome 9 orphons, because counts were too low. In a later analysis, 16,951 TCR beta sequences were associated with specific HLA alleles at a false discovery rate of 0.05. A later genetic analysis associated a missense DCLRE1C variant with V-gene and J-gene trimming of TCR beta chains, and an independent cohort replicated the association. The cohort was sequenced for TCR beta chains only, and without alpha or paired-chain data the features that could be detected were limited. Because HLA typing was unavailable for some donors at each locus, only the typed subset was used in association tests. Because the 87-base-pair reads could not distinguish some IMGT-functional V segments, including TRBV6-2 and TRBV6-3, those segments were excluded. The sequencing pipeline was judged likely to have produced a cluster of highly shared sequence variants as a technical artifact. In a later analysis, TCR association rates were found to vary across HLA loci, with the most associated TCRs seen for DRB1 alleles and the fewest for HLA-C alleles. The authors suggested that the approach could potentially be extended to other disease states and immunological phenotypes. In vitro tests confirmed that three of the cytomegalovirus-associated TCR beta chains recognize cytomegalovirus antigens. Roughly uniform sequencing depth across donors was assumed in presence/absence analyses, although this assumption may not hold. In an earlier analysis of 500 to 650 of the donors, most TCR beta V segments appeared in productive rearrangements about 87% or about 30% of the time, broadly matching IMGT annotations. Most TCR sequences were seen in very few donors, while some public TCRs were found in many individuals. According to a later genetic analysis, donors in an Asian-associated ancestry cluster had fewer N-insertions in productive TCRs than the roughly 670-donor mean. Correlated functional status among segregating V segments might reflect linkage disequilibrium, but an unknown experimental factor could not be ruled out.

In this chain, TRBV5-6 is recombined with TRBJ2-5, with a weak D call of TRBD1 (6 bases match). The sample consisted of PBMCs. The receptor comes from a man aged 50 to 60 in good health and CMV-seronegative. Here is the DNA: TGTGCCAGCAGCCGAGGACAGTTACAAGAGACCCAGTACTTC. Its translation reads: CASSRGQLQETQYF.